This TCR beta chain was sequenced during a study of T-cell reconstitution after alpha-beta-depleted transplantation in children. Trimming removed 4 bases from V and 1 base from J; junction bases left unmatched: 6. Germline V CDR1 and CDR2: KGHSH, LQKENI. The CDR3 covers 16 residues. It was with unique molecular identifiers that the TCRbeta library was prepared. TCRdb re-derived calls from the PCR reads in MiXCR, one entry per CDR3 protein. The repertoire includes around 370,000 distinct CDR3 sequences, 15% to 20% of them detected once, and around 38% sits in the top ten. The material sequenced was PBMCs, mostly from graft donor cells, taken 360 days after TCRalphabeta/CD19-depleted stem cell transplant. This sequence was found in a male patient aged 2-15 years who had a stem cell transplant for acute lymphoblastic leukemia, so the T cells may come from the graft donor. V is TRBV18 and J is TRBJ1-1; 10 nucleotides align to TRBD1. The CDR3 reads CASSRGTGEWNTEAFF. CDR3 in DNA: TGTGCCAGCTCACGAGGGACAGGGGAATGGAACACTGAAGCTTTCTTT.